The clone carrying this T cell receptor beta chain was counted many times. Antigen specificity is unknown. The data were obtained in a study of T cell repertoires in cytomegalovirus infection. Study-level information: Public TCR beta signatures were indicative of both CMV infection and a matching HLA type.

Germline values: CDR1 SGHTS, CDR2 YDEGEE. Between the trimmed V and J ends, which lost 4 bases and 5 bases, there was a span of 16 bases. This CDR3 region has 15 residues. Overall study results and limits: Across the ex vivo response, the dominant clonotypes were HLA-C-restricted CMV-specific TCR beta clonotypes.

TCRdb independently ran MiXCR on the reads; one entry per CDR3 protein. In the table there are over 450,000 distinct CDR3 sequences, around 11% of which are singletons. This chain links TRBV5-8 with TRBJ2-1; D is perhaps TRBD1 (5 bases). The specimen sequenced was PBMCs. The clonotype originates from a human donor in good health (CMV status not recorded). Some clones in this sample may be carry-over from other donors' samples. The CDR3 reads CASSLIPTGNNEQFF. CDR3 DNA sequence: TGTGCCAGCAGCCTAATCCCCACAGGTAACAATGAGCAGTTCTTC.